These 29 T cell receptor beta chains were sequenced from one sample in a study of identical twins. In TCRdb, the 5' RACE reads were re-called with MiXCR into one record per CDR3 protein. The sample consists of 1,800,000 or so distinct CDR3 sequences, more than 30% of them appearing once. The sequenced sample was cord blood. The origin of the receptors is a newborn girl in good health.

This clonotype was counted only a few times. The chain is built from TRBV28 and TRBJ2-1, with 9 bases fitting TRBD1. The CDR3 covers 17 residues. Germline assignment: CDR1 MDHEN and CDR2 SYDVKM. V dropped 2 bases and J dropped 8; count of bases not matched to a gene: 13. The CDR3 spells CASSLGGLLTGGDEQFF. The CDR3 coding sequence is TGTGCCAGCAGTTTAGGGGGCCTCTTAACAGGGGGCGATGAGCAGTTCTTC. Complete variable domain (other parts from reference TRBV28 and TRBJ2-1): DVKVTQSSRYLVKRTGEKVFLECVQDMDHENMFWYRQDPGLGLRLIYFSYDVKMKEKGDIPEGYSVSREKKERFSLILESASTNQTSMYLCASSLGGLLTGGDEQFFGPGTRLTVL.

This clonotype was picked up a small number of times. The V gene is TRBV7-9, the J gene TRBJ1-6, with 8 bases aligning to TRBD1. Germline CDR1 is SEHNR and CDR2 is FQNEAQ (reference sequence). The CDR3 contains 17 residues. The ends lost 2 bases at V and 4 bases at J; junction bases unmatched: 7. The CDR3 DNA is TGTGCCAGCAGCTTAAGTTTGGGACAGGCTTATAATTCACCCCTCCACTTT. Translating it yields CASSLSLGQAYNSPLHF.

This clonotype has a count of ten or more. The CDR3 here is CASSESLVYGYTF. CDR3 coding DNA: TGCGCCAGCAGTGAGTCTCTAGTCTATGGCTACACCTTC. The chain couples TRBV10-1 to TRBJ1-2; D remains unclear. This CDR3 has 13 residues. V lost 0 bases to trimming and J lost 4 bases, with 6 bases between them. Looked up from germline, CDR1 is WNHNN and CDR2 is SYGVQD (reference sequence).

J is TRBJ2-7 and V is TRBV6-1; 11 nucleotides agree with TRBD1. The end of the DNA is better explained by TRBJ2-5, so the J call may be wrong. The germline V gene has CDR1 MNHNS and CDR2 SASEGT. This CDR3 contains 14 residues. The CDR3 region is CASTQGDRGRTQYF. The CDR3 nucleotides read TGTGCCAGCACCCAAGGGGACAGGGGGAGGACCCAGTACTTC.

This chain links TRBV28 with TRBJ2-5; 10 nucleotides align to TRBD1. The J call may be faulty, since TRBJ2-7 better matches the DNA end. The CDR3 covers 15 residues. CDR1 and CDR2 from the germline V gene are MDHEN and SYDVKM. The CDR3 reads CASSYSTGGAYEQYF. The CDR3 DNA reads as TGTGCCAGCAGCTACTCGACAGGGGGCGCCTACGAGCAGTACTTC.

This clonotype was observed a handful of times. The J gene is TRBJ2-1, the V gene TRBV12-3 or TRBV12-4; 12 nucleotides match TRBD2. Trimming at V came to 6 bases and at J to 1 base, leaving 7 bases not matched to a gene. The CDR3 consists of 17 residues. CDR3 coding DNA: TGTGCCAGCAGCCATTCCGGGACTAGCGGGTCCTACAATGAGCAGTTCTTC. Its translation: CASSHSGTSGSYNEQFF.

This clonotype has ten or more counts. V is TRBV6-5 and J is TRBJ2-7; 7 nucleotides agree with TRBD1. Germline trimming cut 1 base from V and 5 bases from J; bases unmatched to any gene: 2. The CDR3 is 13 amino acids. Germline V CDR1 and CDR2: MNHEY, SVGAGI. CDR3 nucleotide sequence: TGTGCCAGCAGTTACTTAACAGGGGACGAGCAGTACTTC. Amino acids: CASSYLTGDEQYF.

V gene TRBV19 combines with J gene TRBJ1-6, with a possible D match to TRBD1 (6 bases). Deletions cut 5 bases from V and 10 bases from J, with 21 bases between. The CDR3 length is 16 residues. Germline loops: CDR1 LNHDA, CDR2 SQIVND (reference sequence). Here the CDR3 DNA reads TGTGCCAGTAGTCCGCGCGGTGGGGGGGCAGGATCACCCCTCCACTTT. Translating it yields CASSPRGGGAGSPLHF.

The J gene is TRBJ1-1, the V gene TRBV27; tentatively, D is TRBD1 (6 bases). With 5 bases removed from V and 7 bases from J, the gap between germline ends came to 8 bases. Germline CDR1 reads MNHEY; CDR2 reads SMNVEV (reference sequence). The CDR3 spans 11 residues. The CDR3 bases are TGTGCCAGCAGTACGGACAGTGAAGCTTTCTTT. Its protein is CASSTDSEAFF.

This chain joins TRBV7-8 and TRBJ2-7, with 8 bases fitting TRBD1. Germline lookup yields CDR1 SGHVS and CDR2 FQNEAQ. CDR3 length equals 16 residues. The ends lost 5 bases at V and 0 bases at J; junction bases unmatched: 9. The CDR3 DNA follows: TGTGCCAGCAGCCCGGGCGGACAGGGCTACTCCTACGAGCAGTACTTC. Protein sequence: CASSPGGQGYSYEQYF.

DNA for the CDR3: TGTGCCAGCAGTTACCCGCGACAGGGGAATCAGCCCCAGCATTTT. It yields the protein CASSYPRQGNQPQHF. V is TRBV6-2 or TRBV6-3 and J is TRBJ1-5; 8 nucleotides align to TRBD1. V was clipped by 2 bases and J by 4 bases; unmatched bases: 4. The CDR3 is 15 amino acids. Per the germline V gene, CDR1 is MNHEY and CDR2 is SVGEGT.

The V call is TRBV7-2, the J call TRBJ2-7, with 12 bases aligning to TRBD2. CDR1 is SGHTA and CDR2 is FQGNSA in the germline V gene. V trimming: 2 bases; J trimming: 6 bases; junction bases outside the gene matches: 14. This CDR3 comprises 18 residues. CDR3 loop: CASSLPFLASGRALEQYF. CDR3 nucleotide sequence: TGTGCCAGCAGCTTACCTTTTTTGGCTAGCGGGAGGGCCCTCGAGCAGTACTTC. Full variable domain (remainder filled in from reference TRBV7-2 and TRBJ2-7): GAGVSQSPSNKVTEKGKDVELRCDPISGHTALYWYRQSLGQGLEFLIYFQGNSAPDKSGLPSDRFSAERTGGSVSTLTIQRTQQEDSAVYLCASSLPFLASGRALEQYFGPGTRLTVT.

Remarks on this clonotype: One end of the junction fails to match germline, which may point to a read error. The chain uses TRBV5-1 and TRBJ2-2; D is undetermined. Germline loops: CDR1 SGHRS, CDR2 YFSETQ. This CDR3 comprises 13 residues. This chain's CDR3 is CACSPSNTGELFF. The DNA of the CDR3 is TGCGCCTGCAGCCCCTCGAACACCGGGGAGCTGTTTTTT.

The chain carries TRBV4-2 and TRBJ2-2; D remains ambiguous. The V gene lost 1 base and the J gene lost 2 bases, with 8 bases spanning the gap. CDR1 and CDR2 from the germline V gene are LGHNA and YNFKEQ. This CDR3 has 15 amino acids. This chain's CDR3 is CASSQVYGNTGELFF. The CDR3, as DNA: TGTGCCAGCAGCCAAGTTTACGGTAACACCGGGGAGCTGTTTTTT.

This clonotype was observed many times. V usage is TRBV6-2 or TRBV6-3 and J usage is TRBJ2-3; 7 nucleotides align to TRBD2. V was pared by 6 bases and J by 5 bases, with 8 bases of the junction left unmatched. The CDR3 is made up of 14 amino acids. The V gene's germline CDR1 is MNHEY and CDR2 SVGEGT. In DNA form, the CDR3 reads TGTGCCAGCAGCTTTGCGCTAGCGGTAGATACGCAGTATTTT. Its protein product is CASSFALAVDTQYF.

This clonotype was picked up a small number of times. The rearrangement uses TRBV24-1 and TRBJ2-2, with TRBD2 matching 10 bases. V trimming: 9 bases; J trimming: 4 bases; junction bases outside the gene matches: 1. The germline V gene has CDR1 KGHDR and CDR2 SFDVKD. The CDR3 has 13 residues. CDR3 in DNA: TGTGCCACCGCTAGCGGGAGCACCGGGGAGCTGTTTTTT. Translated, it gives CATASGSTGELFF.

The V gene is TRBV20-1, the J gene TRBJ2-7; TRBD2 agrees at 8 bases. The junction had 14 bases not matched to a gene; V was cut back by 3 bases and J by 7 bases. The germline gives CDR1 DFQATT, CDR2 SNEGSKA (reference sequence). This CDR3 comprises 15 residues. Here the CDR3 reads CSARVAGRDYNEQYF. The CDR3 region has the DNA TGCAGTGCTAGGGTAGCGGGAAGGGACTACAATGAGCAGTACTTC.

This clonotype was observed a handful of times. J is TRBJ2-5 and V is TRBV29-1; a possible D gene is TRBD1 (6 bases). This CDR3 contains 13 residues. From germline, CDR1 is SQVTM and CDR2 ANQGSEA. V gave up 1 base and J gave up 5 bases, with 11 bases separating them. The CDR3 reads CSVEAGRGETQYF. The CDR3 DNA sequence: TGCAGCGTTGAAGCGGGCAGGGGTGAGACCCAGTACTTC.

V and J are TRBV6-6 and TRBJ1-1; possibly TRBD1 for D (5 bases). V lost 2 bases to trimming and J lost 3 bases, with 10 bases between them. Germline V lookup: CDR1 MNHNY, CDR2 SVGAGI (reference sequence). The CDR3 is 14 residues long. DNA of the CDR3: TGTGCCAGCAGTTACGGGGGGATCGACACTGAAGCTTTCTTT. It specifies CASSYGGIDTEAFF.

The chain joins TRBV19 to TRBJ1-5; TRBD1 is a possible D gene (5 bases). The germline CDR1 and CDR2 sequences are LNHDA and SQIVND (reference sequence). There are 16 residues in the CDR3. V lost 3 bases to trimming and J lost 0 bases, with 12 bases between them. The chain's CDR3 is CASSMGQGRSNQPQHF. For the CDR3, the DNA is TGTGCCAGTAGTATGGGGCAGGGACGTAGCAATCAGCCCCAGCATTTT.

This chain joins TRBV5-1 and TRBJ2-5, with 7 bases aligning to TRBD1. The end of the DNA aligns better with TRBJ2-7, so the J call may be wrong. Germline lookup yields CDR1 SGHRS and CDR2 YFSETQ. The length of the CDR3 is 15 residues. The CDR3 DNA reads as TGCGCCAGCAGACTCAGGGGGTCCCCTCGTGACGAGCAGTACTTC. This codes for CASRLRGSPRDEQYF.

The rearrangement joins TRBV3-1 to TRBJ2-7; 8 nucleotides align to TRBD2. Unmatched junction bases numbered 14, after V lost 5 bases and J lost 2 bases. CDR1 is LGHDT, CDR2 YNNKEL, per germline (reference sequence). The length of the CDR3 is 17 residues. The CDR3 spells CASSFPGSGGATYEQYF. The CDR3 DNA reads as TGTGCCAGCAGCTTTCCGGGGTCCGGGGGGGCCACCTACGAGCAGTACTTC.

This clonotype was detected a few times. This chain joins TRBV10-3 and TRBJ1-5, with 10 bases fitting TRBD1. The germline V gene encodes CDR1 ENHRY and CDR2 SYGVKD. J was trimmed by 5 bases and V by 0 bases; bases with no gene match: 4. This CDR3 has 16 residues. CDR3 amino acids: CAISESGTGEDQPQHF. The CDR3 DNA is TGTGCCATCAGTGAGTCTGGGACAGGGGAAGATCAGCCCCAGCATTTT.

V gene TRBV12-3 or TRBV12-4 combines with J gene TRBJ2-1, with TRBD2 matching 8 bases. Trimming removed 6 bases from V and 7 bases from J; junction bases left unmatched: 11. The CDR3 runs 15 residues. CDR3 coding DNA: TGTGCCAGCAGGCGTCGACTAGCGTTAATTAATGAGCAGTTCTTC. Translated: CASRRRLALINEQFF.

This chain uses TRBV20-1 with TRBJ2-1; no definite D call. The germline V gene has CDR1 DFQATT and CDR2 SNEGSKA (reference sequence). Trimming took off 4 bases at V and 0 bases at J, with 13 bases between the two ends. The CDR3 contains 15 residues. In DNA form, the CDR3 reads TGCAGTGCTATATCCGGGCCCAGCTCCTACAATGAGCAGTTCTTC. Translated, it gives CSAISGPSSYNEQFF.

This clonotype showed up just a few times. This sequence joins TRBV20-1 and TRBJ2-7; the D is unclear. Germline V CDR1 and CDR2: DFQATT, SNEGSKA (reference sequence). The V end lost 3 bases, the J end lost 2 bases, and 17 bases lay between the germline ends. CDR3 length: 15 residues. The CDR3 is CSASGRPRGTYEQYF. In nucleotides, the CDR3 is TGCAGTGCTAGCGGGCGACCCAGAGGAACCTACGAGCAGTACTTC.

The rearrangement uses TRBV27 and TRBJ1-5; D gene uncertain. V was pared by 1 base and J by 1 base, with 5 bases between. Germline V gene lookup returns CDR1 MNHEY and CDR2 SMNVEV (reference sequence). The CDR3 totals 14 residues. Here the CDR3 DNA reads TGTGCCAGCAGTTTATGGGCCAGCAATCAGCCCCAGCATTTT. It yields the protein CASSLWASNQPQHF.

The chain couples TRBV4-1 to TRBJ2-7, with TRBD2 matching over 15 bases. The CDR3 is made up of 17 amino acids. The V gene's germline CDR1 is MGHRA and CDR2 YSYEKL. The ends lost 3 bases at V and 7 bases at J; junction bases unmatched: 10. The CDR3 DNA follows: TGCGCCAGCAGCCAGGTCGGACTAGCGGGAGGGGGAAATGAGCAGTACTTC. Translating gives CASSQVGLAGGGNEQYF.

This clonotype appeared a single time. The chain couples TRBV5-8 to TRBJ1-3; D unclear. The V end lost 4 bases, the J end lost 3 bases, and 11 bases lay between the germline ends. The CDR3 is 14 residues long. The V gene's germline CDR1 is SGHTS and CDR2 YDEGEE. The CDR3 bases are TGTGCCAGCAGCACCGGGGTAAATGGAAACACCATATATTTT. It specifies CASSTGVNGNTIYF.